Following are 29 T cell receptor beta chains from one sample sequenced in a study of post-analysis software for immune sequencing data. Findings of the study overall: Elevated frequency relative to controls characterized four or five TRBV segments in patients, TRBV5-6, TRBV5-1 and TRBV20-1 among them.

Their specific antigens are unknown. cDNA libraries for TCR beta contained unique molecular identifiers. In TCRdb, the PCR reads were re-called with MiXCR into one record per CDR3 protein. The sample shows about 620,000 distinct CDR3 sequences, 44% of them seen only once. Input material: blood. Source of these receptors: a girl between 5 and 17 years old with multiple sclerosis.

This clonotype came up a few times. This chain uses TRBV4-1 with TRBJ1-2; perhaps TRBD1 as D (6 bases). V lost 3 bases, J lost 4 bases, and 9 bases lay in between. The CDR3 contains 13 residues. CDR1 MGHRA and CDR2 YSYEKL come from the germline V gene. The CDR3 DNA follows: TGCGCCAGCAGCCACGGACAGACCTATGGCTACACCTTC. Its translation is CASSHGQTYGYTF.

The V call is TRBV27, the J call TRBJ2-1; TRBD1 aligns across 8 bases. The trim removed 5 bases at V and 0 bases at J, leaving 6 bases unmatched. The CDR3 totals 16 residues. CDR1 and CDR2 from the germline V gene are MNHEY and SMNVEV (reference sequence). This chain's CDR3 is CASSLATGDSYNEQFF. The CDR3, as DNA: TGTGCCAGCAGTCTCGCGACAGGGGACTCCTACAATGAGCAGTTCTTC.

V and J are TRBV12-3 or TRBV12-4 and TRBJ1-1; no clear D gene. The CDR3 has 12 amino acids. The ends were cut back, 5 bases at V and 7 bases at J, with 11 bases in the middle. In DNA, the CDR3 is TGTGCCAGCAGTACCCGACGGAATGAAGCTTTCTTT. It yields the protein CASSTRRNEAFF.

J is TRBJ2-3 and V is TRBV5-1, with 7 bases fitting TRBD1. CDR1 is SGHRS, CDR2 YFSETQ, per germline. The CDR3 runs 15 residues. J was trimmed by 3 bases and V by 4 bases; bases with no gene match: 8. The CDR3 sequence is CASSRQGLGTDTQYF. The CDR3 nucleotides read TGCGCCAGCAGCCGACAGGGTCTGGGGACAGATACGCAGTATTTT.

The rearrangement joins TRBV10-3 to TRBJ2-3, with 9 bases matching TRBD2. Germline assignment: CDR1 ENHRY and CDR2 SYGVKD. The CDR3 length is 16 residues. J lost 4 bases, V lost 0 bases, and 5 bases had no gene match. This CDR3 reads CAISESISGSPDTQYF. CDR3 nucleotide sequence: TGTGCCATCAGTGAGTCAATTAGCGGGAGCCCAGATACGCAGTATTTT.

The rearrangement uses TRBV5-1 and TRBJ2-7; 10 nucleotides align to TRBD2. Trimming took 1 base from V and 2 from J; bases not matched to a gene: 6. The CDR3 consists of 16 residues. In germline, CDR1 is SGHRS, CDR2 YFSETQ. The DNA of the CDR3 is TGCGCCAGCAGCTTGACCGGGACTAGCGTGGCCTACGAGCAGTACTTC. It codes for CASSLTGTSVAYEQYF.

The rearrangement joins TRBV12-3 or TRBV12-4 to TRBJ2-3; possibly TRBD2 for D (6 bases). Trimming shortened V by 6 bases and J by 5 bases, and 12 bases separated the two germline ends. CDR3 length: 13 residues. The CDR3 here is CASRRDLGDTQYF. CDR3 DNA: TGTGCCAGCAGAAGGGACTTGGGAGATACGCAGTATTTT.

About this clonotype: Compared with germline, one end of the junction differs, possibly owing to a read error. The genes are TRBV5-1 and TRBJ1-5; the D is unclear. CDR1 and CDR2 (germline): SGHRS, YFSETQ. The CDR3 consists of 14 residues. For the CDR3, the DNA is TGCGTCAGCAGCCTGCTGGGTGGGGATCAGCCCCAGCATTTT. The encoded protein is CVSSLLGGDQPQHF.

The V gene is TRBV7-2, the J gene TRBJ2-7, with D perhaps TRBD2 (5 bases). This CDR3 region has 16 residues. V lost 5 bases and J 1 base, leaving 18 bases between the germline ends. Per germline, CDR1 SGHTA and CDR2 FQGNSA. In DNA, the CDR3 is TGTGCCAGCAGCCCCCCCTTGCGGGTCTTATCCTACGAGCAGTACTTC. Residues: CASSPPLRVLSYEQYF.

In its sample, this clonotype was seen many times. The gene calls are TRBV2 and TRBJ2-5, with 8 positions matching TRBD2. This CDR3 comprises 15 residues. CDR1 SNHLY and CDR2 FYNNEI come from the germline V gene. V lost 2 bases, J lost 1 base, and 3 bases stayed unmatched. The CDR3 spells CASSEKRGSQETQYF. The CDR3 DNA is TGTGCCAGCAGTGAAAAGCGGGGGTCCCAAGAGACCCAGTACTTC.

This chain uses TRBV9 with TRBJ2-1; D is undetermined. Germline V gives CDR1 SGDLS, CDR2 YYNGEE. The CDR3 runs 13 residues. V lost 4 bases, J lost 4 bases, and 9 bases lay in between. The CDR3 reads CASSMATYNEQFF. The CDR3 DNA is TGTGCCAGCAGCATGGCTACGTACAATGAGCAGTTCTTC. The whole variable domain, remainder taken from reference TRBV9 and TRBJ2-1, is DSGVTQTPKHLITATGQRVTLRCSPRSGDLSVYWYQQSLDQGLQFLIQYYNGEERAKGNILERFSAQQFPDLHSELNLSSLELGDSALYFCASSMATYNEQFFGPGTRLTVL.

A few counts support this clonotype. V is TRBV29-1 and J is TRBJ2-4; no clear D. V was shortened by 4 bases and J by 4 bases, with 11 bases between the two germline ends. The V gene's germline CDR1 is SQVTM and CDR2 ANQGSEA. The CDR3 totals 13 residues. This chain's CDR3 is CSVGTLSKNIQYF. The CDR3 nucleotides read TGCAGCGTTGGGACCCTTTCTAAAAACATTCAGTACTTC.

The genes are TRBV7-8 and TRBJ1-1; D is possibly TRBD1 (6 bases). Looked up from germline, CDR1 is SGHVS and CDR2 is FQNEAQ. The ends were cut back, 4 bases at V and 6 bases at J, with 15 bases in the middle. This CDR3 spans 14 amino acids. Here the CDR3 reads CASSYRQASAEAFF. The CDR3 DNA follows: TGTGCCAGCAGCTACCGACAGGCTAGCGCTGAAGCTTTCTTT. Full variable domain (remainder filled in from reference TRBV7-8 and TRBJ1-1): GAGVSQSPRYKVAKRGQDVALRCDPISGHVSLFWYQQALGQGPEFLTYFQNEAQLDKSGLPSDRFFAERPEGSVSTLKIQRTQQEDSAVYLCASSYRQASAEAFFGQGTRLTVV.

A few counts support this clonotype. This chain connects TRBV20-1 to TRBJ2-7; 12 bases line up with TRBD1. CDR3 size: 14 residues. Germline CDR1 is DFQATT and CDR2 is SNEGSKA (reference sequence). Losses at the gene ends were 3 bases for V and 7 bases for J; bases not matched to a gene: 7. CDR3: CSASQGTGGKEQYF. The CDR3 nucleotides read TGCAGTGCTAGTCAGGGGACAGGGGGCAAAGAGCAGTACTTC.

V gene TRBV7-2 combines with J gene TRBJ1-5, with unresolved D. Germline loops: CDR1 SGHTA, CDR2 FQGNSA. This CDR3 region has 14 residues. V lost 0 bases and J lost 7, with 10 bases in between. In nucleotides, the CDR3 is TGTGCCAGCAGCTTAGCAGGCCCAGGCCAGCCCCAGCATTTT. It encodes CASSLAGPGQPQHF.

V usage is TRBV12-3 or TRBV12-4 and J usage is TRBJ2-3; D tentatively fits TRBD1 or TRBD2 (5 bases each). The CDR3 is made up of 14 amino acids. V dropped 8 bases and J dropped 5 bases, with 17 bases sitting between them. CDR3: CASALWGSGDTQYF. In nucleotides, the CDR3 is TGTGCCAGCGCACTTTGGGGGAGCGGAGATACGCAGTATTTT.

The J gene is TRBJ2-4, the V gene TRBV7-9; D may be TRBD1 or TRBD2 (6 bases each). Germline assignment: CDR1 SEHNR and CDR2 FQNEAQ (reference sequence). The CDR3 length is 15 residues. V shed 5 bases and J shed 2 bases, with 13 bases lying between them. The chain's CDR3 is CASSAGGPTKNIQYF. CDR3 nucleotide sequence: TGTGCCAGCAGCGCCGGGGGCCCGACCAAAAACATTCAGTACTTC.

The V call is TRBV6-5, the J call TRBJ1-5; a possible D gene is TRBD1 (6 bases). V lost 0 bases to trimming and J lost 4 bases, with 13 bases between them. The CDR3 length is 16 residues. The germline gives CDR1 MNHEY, CDR2 SVGAGI. In nucleotides, the CDR3 is TGTGCCAGCAGTTACTCGAGACAGGCACTTAATCAGCCCCAGCATTTT. Translating it yields CASSYSRQALNQPQHF.

The V gene is TRBV4-1, the J gene TRBJ2-5; 12 positions agree with TRBD1. The ends lost 0 bases at V and 11 bases at J; junction bases unmatched: 13. The CDR3 runs 17 residues. Germline V CDR1 and CDR2: MGHRA, YSYEKL. DNA for the CDR3: TGCGCCAGCAGCCAAGATGTGGGGGACAGGGGGCGAGGGGAGCAGTACTTC. It translates to CASSQDVGDRGRGEQYF.

This clonotype was seen a few times. The rearrangement joins TRBV5-1 to TRBJ2-1, with 8 bases fitting TRBD1. CDR1 SGHRS and CDR2 YFSETQ come from the germline V gene. The CDR3 is made up of 16 amino acids. Unmatched junction bases numbered 9, after V lost 0 bases and J lost 7 bases. CDR3 in DNA: TGCGCCAGCAGCTTGGCCGCGGCAGGGGGCACGAATGAGCAGTTCTTC. Its translation is CASSLAAAGGTNEQFF.

The genes are TRBV5-1 and TRBJ1-2, with 8 bases that match TRBD1. J gave up 9 bases and V 4 bases, and 20 bases lay outside the gene matches. CDR3 length: 17 residues. In germline, CDR1 is SGHRS, CDR2 YFSETQ. The CDR3 spells CASSPAGRGPTTLSYTF. The CDR3 region has the DNA TGCGCCAGCAGCCCGGCTGGCAGGGGGCCTACAACTCTAAGCTACACCTTC. The full variable domain, rest sourced from reference TRBV5-1 and TRBJ1-2, is KAGVTQTPRYLIKTRGQQVTLSCSPISGHRSVSWYQQTPGQGLQFLFEYFSETQRNKGNFPGRFSGRQFSNSRSEMNVSTLELGDSALYLCASSPAGRGPTTLSYTFGSGTRLTVV.

J is TRBJ2-5 and V is TRBV5-1; 10 nucleotides line up with TRBD2. Trimming at V came to 4 bases and at J to 5 bases, leaving 8 bases not matched to a gene. The CDR3 extends over 15 amino acids. Per germline, CDR1 SGHRS and CDR2 YFSETQ. CDR3 sequence reads: CASSPTLAGLETQYF. CDR3 nucleotide sequence: TGCGCCAGCAGCCCAACACTAGCGGGGCTGGAGACCCAGTACTTC.

V is TRBV7-6 and J is TRBJ2-3; D gene uncertain. With 5 bases removed from V and 4 bases from J, the gap between germline ends came to 13 bases. The germline V gene has CDR1 SGHVS and CDR2 FNYEAQ. This CDR3 spans 14 amino acids. In DNA, the CDR3 is TGTGCCAGCAGCGTTACTTTTGGCGCAGATACGCAGTATTTT. This codes for CASSVTFGADTQYF.

The V gene is TRBV5-1, the J gene TRBJ2-6; unclear D gene. The germline V and J ends were trimmed by 1 base and 4 bases, with 12 bases remaining between them. The length of the CDR3 is 16 residues. CDR1 SGHRS and CDR2 YFSETQ come from the germline V gene. CDR3 coding DNA: TGCGCCAGCAGCTTGCCATACAGTGACGGGGCCAACGTCCTGACTTTC. Protein product: CASSLPYSDGANVLTF.

Remarks on this clonotype: It may be a read error: a sequence one base away is much more abundant. J is TRBJ2-7 and V is TRBV12-3 or TRBV12-4; a weak D match, TRBD2 (5 bases). The assigned J gene may be wrong: the sequence end matches TRBJ2-5 better. This CDR3 is built from 16 residues. The CDR3 spells CVSSSGLKGSRETQYF. The CDR3 region has the DNA TGTGTCAGCAGTTCCGGCCTAAAAGGGAGTAGGGAGACCCAGTACTTC.

This chain links TRBV5-1 with TRBJ1-1; 7 positions agree with TRBD1. The CDR3 is 18 amino acids. CDR1 is SGHRS, CDR2 YFSETQ, per germline. The trim removed 2 bases at V and 3 bases at J, leaving 16 bases unmatched. CDR3 in amino acids: CASSFGPGQLRFHTEAFF. The CDR3 DNA follows: TGCGCCAGCAGCTTCGGCCCGGGACAGTTACGTTTTCACACTGAAGCTTTCTTT.

The gene calls are TRBV9 and TRBJ2-7, with 11 bases matching TRBD1. CDR3 size: 15 residues. The germline CDR1 and CDR2 sequences are SGDLS and YYNGEE. V shed 0 bases, J shed 3 bases, and the junction held 2 bases outside the gene matches. Written as DNA, the CDR3 is TGTGCCAGCAGCGTAGGGGACAGGGGGTTCTACGAGCAGTACTTC. This codes for CASSVGDRGFYEQYF.

The chain recombines TRBV19 with TRBJ1-2, with a tentative D call TRBD1 (5 bases). Trimming cost V 6 bases and J 5 bases, with 13 bases left between them. Germline assignment: CDR1 LNHDA and CDR2 SQIVND (reference sequence). This CDR3 region has 13 residues. The chain's CDR3 is CASRPQGPYGYTF. The CDR3 bases are TGTGCCAGTAGGCCCCAGGGTCCATATGGCTACACCTTC.

The chain carries TRBV29-1 and TRBJ2-3; TRBD1 matches 9 bases. Germline V gives CDR1 SQVTM, CDR2 ANQGSEA. The CDR3 consists of 15 residues. V lost 8 bases and J lost 0; bases outside the gene matches: 9. This chain's CDR3 is CSTPRGTGSTDTQYF. The CDR3 DNA sequence: TGCAGCACTCCCCGAGGGACAGGGAGCACAGATACGCAGTATTTT.